This T cell receptor (beta chain) emerged from a study of blood T cell repertoires in COVID-19. TCRdb's copy holds only in-frame clones and misses some; the assay was immunoSEQ multiplex PCR. The table shows about 250,000 clones, with more than 70% occurring only once. CDR3 length: 13 amino acids. Germline CDR1 reads LNHDA; CDR2 reads SQIVND (reference sequence). Between the trimmed V and J ends, which lost 6 bases and 1 base, there was a span of 8 bases. The genes are TRBV19 and TRBJ2-3, with D possibly TRBD2 on 5 matching bases. Material: peripheral blood. The TCR comes from a woman aged 80 or over with COVID-19, enrolled during active disease. The CDR3 sequence is CASRNGGTDTQYF. CDR3 DNA: TGTGCCAGTAGAAACGGGGGCACAGATACGCAGTATTTT. Combining the CDR3 with reference TRBV19 and TRBJ2-3 gives the whole variable domain DGGITQSPKYLFRKEGQNVTLSCEQNLNHDAMYWYRQDPGQGLRLIYYSQIVNDFQKGDIAEGYSVSREKKESFPLTVTSAQKNPTAFYLCASRNGGTDTQYFGPGTRLTVL.